Listed below are T cell receptor beta chains from one sample, sequenced in a study of shared clonotypes between healthy human individuals. The data were produced by immunoSEQ multiplex PCR, yet TCRdb's version contains in-frame clones alone and is incomplete. The sample includes under 750,000 clones, over 55% of them seen just once. Sequencing was carried out using memory CD4+ T cells sorted from blood. Receptors were obtained from a woman between 25 and 40 years old in good health. Both conserved end residues are part of each CDR3. A D gene is named only where the DNA matches it firmly. A clone size is listed for some rows: how often the clone was seen (once, few, many), or a class if it is expanded.

CDR3aa: CASSDGFSSYNEQFF
CDR3nt: TGTGCCAGCAGCGACGGTTTCAGCTCCTACAATGAGCAGTTCTTC
v_gene: TRBV6-1
abundance: NA
j_gene: TRBJ2-1
d_gene: NA

CDR3aa: CAWSATDLTEKLFF
CDR3nt: TGTGCCTGGAGTGCCACGGACCTTACGGAAAAACTGTTTTTT
v_gene: TRBV30
abundance: NA
j_gene: TRBJ1-4
d_gene: NA

CDR3aa: CASSLRGGQGRYEQYF
CDR3nt: TGTGCCAGCAGCTTGAGGGGGGGACAGGGGAGATACGAGCAGTACTTC
v_gene: TRBV5-8
abundance: NA
j_gene: TRBJ2-7
d_gene: TRBD1

CDR3aa: CASSPSGQAYQETQYF
CDR3nt: TGTGCCAGCTCACCTTCAGGACAGGCATACCAAGAGACCCAGTACTTC
v_gene: TRBV18
abundance: once
j_gene: TRBJ2-5
d_gene: TRBD1

CDR3aa: CSVQAGGGYNEQFF
CDR3nt: TGCAGCGTCCAAGCGGGAGGGGGGTACAATGAGCAGTTCTTC
v_gene: TRBV29-1
abundance: few
j_gene: TRBJ2-1
d_gene: TRBD2

CDR3aa: CASSSGGDRAGYTF
CDR3nt: TGTGCCAGCAGTTCGGGGGGGGACAGGGCTGGCTACACCTTC
v_gene: TRBV28
abundance: NA
j_gene: TRBJ1-2
d_gene: TRBD1

CDR3aa: CSVHTHRVHNQPQHF
CDR3nt: TGCAGCGTTCACACCCACAGGGTTCACAATCAGCCCCAGCATTTT
v_gene: TRBV29-1
abundance: NA
j_gene: TRBJ1-5
d_gene: NA

CDR3aa: CAVWTSSYNEQFF
CDR3nt: TGTGCCGTTTGGACTAGCAGCTACAATGAGCAGTTCTTC
v_gene: TRBV7-8
abundance: few
j_gene: TRBJ2-1
d_gene: TRBD2

CDR3aa: CASSFSGGQETQYF
CDR3nt: TGTGCCAGCAGCTTTAGCGGGGGACAAGAGACCCAGTACTTC
v_gene: TRBV7-2
abundance: few
j_gene: TRBJ2-5
d_gene: TRBD2

CDR3aa: CASSADRRGNQPQHF
CDR3nt: TGTGCCAGCAGCGCGGACAGAAGGGGCAATCAGCCCCAGCATTTT
v_gene: TRBV7-8
abundance: NA
j_gene: TRBJ1-5
d_gene: NA

CDR3aa: CASSTRSGTGIIAKNIQYF
CDR3nt: TGTGCCAGCAGTACGCGATCCGGGACAGGGATAATAGCCAAAAACATTCAGTACTTC
v_gene: TRBV27
abundance: NA
j_gene: TRBJ2-4
d_gene: TRBD1

CDR3aa: CAWGRSGEQFF
CDR3nt: TGTGCCTGGGGGAGGAGCGGTGAGCAGTTCTTC
v_gene: TRBV30
abundance: NA
j_gene: TRBJ2-1
d_gene: NA

CDR3aa: CASSSIETQYF
CDR3nt: TGTGCCAGCAGCTCCATAGAGACCCAGTACTTC
v_gene: TRBV7-8
abundance: NA
j_gene: TRBJ2-5
d_gene: NA

CDR3aa: CASSYPGTPHNF
CDR3nt: TGTGCCAGCAGTTACCCAGGAACCCCCCACAATTTT
v_gene: TRBV6-6
abundance: NA
j_gene: TRBJ1-5
d_gene: NA

CDR3aa: CASTPEGQGATEAFF
CDR3nt: TGTGCCAGCACCCCCGAGGGGCAGGGTGCTACCGAAGCTTTCTTT
v_gene: TRBV2
abundance: NA
j_gene: TRBJ1-1
d_gene: NA

CDR3aa: CASRKDNEQFF
CDR3nt: TGTGCCAGTAGAAAAGACAATGAGCAGTTCTTC
v_gene: TRBV19
abundance: NA
j_gene: TRBJ2-1
d_gene: NA

CDR3aa: CASRGTSGNTGELFF
CDR3nt: TGTGCCAGCAGAGGGACTAGCGGAAACACCGGGGAGCTGTTTTTT
v_gene: TRBV6-6
abundance: NA
j_gene: TRBJ2-2
d_gene: TRBD2

CDR3aa: CASSPASGSTDTQYF
CDR3nt: TGTGCCAGCAGCCCCGCTAGCGGGAGCACAGATACGCAGTATTTT
v_gene: TRBV7-3
abundance: NA
j_gene: TRBJ2-3
d_gene: TRBD2

CDR3aa: CASSWGGNSYNEQFF
CDR3nt: TGTGCCAGCAGCTGGGGCGGGAACTCCTACAATGAGCAGTTCTTC
v_gene: TRBV7-2
abundance: NA
j_gene: TRBJ2-1
d_gene: NA

CDR3aa: CASSQEGPTHEQYF
CDR3nt: TGTGCCAGCAGCCAGGAGGGACCCACCCACGAGCAGTACTTC
v_gene: TRBV4-2
abundance: NA
j_gene: TRBJ2-7
d_gene: NA

CDR3aa: CASTLSSSYNEQFF
CDR3nt: TGTGCCAGCACCCTGTCTAGCTCCTACAATGAGCAGTTCTTC
v_gene: TRBV27
abundance: NA
j_gene: TRBJ2-1
d_gene: NA

CDR3aa: CAWSVADGYGYTF
CDR3nt: TGTGCCTGGAGTGTAGCGGATGGCTATGGCTACACCTTC
v_gene: TRBV30
abundance: few
j_gene: TRBJ1-2
d_gene: NA

CDR3aa: CATSRRAGASTDTQYF
CDR3nt: TGTGCCACCAGCAGGCGAGCGGGAGCGAGCACAGATACGCAGTATTTT
v_gene: TRBV15
abundance: NA
j_gene: TRBJ2-3
d_gene: TRBD2

CDR3aa: CASSTPWNTEAFF
CDR3nt: TGCGCCAGCAGCACCCCGTGGAACACTGAAGCTTTCTTT
v_gene: TRBV5-1
abundance: NA
j_gene: TRBJ1-1
d_gene: NA

CDR3aa: CASSARGQQSGNEQFF
CDR3nt: TGTGCCAGCAGCGCGCGGGGCCAGCAATCAGGCAATGAGCAGTTCTTC
v_gene: TRBV7-9
abundance: NA
j_gene: TRBJ2-1
d_gene: NA

CDR3aa: CASSKGTGGVLNTEAFF
CDR3nt: TGCGCCAGCAGCAAGGGGACAGGGGGCGTTTTGAACACTGAAGCTTTCTTT
v_gene: TRBV5-1
abundance: NA
j_gene: TRBJ1-1
d_gene: TRBD1

CDR3aa: CASASGRGSYEQYF
CDR3nt: TGTGCCAGCGCTAGCGGGAGGGGCTCCTACGAGCAGTACTTC
v_gene: TRBV5-5
abundance: NA
j_gene: TRBJ2-7
d_gene: TRBD2

CDR3aa: CASSPGGLAQYF
CDR3nt: TGTGCCAGCAGCCCTGGCGGGTTGGCCCAGTACTTC
v_gene: TRBV7-9
abundance: NA
j_gene: TRBJ2-5
d_gene: NA

CDR3aa: CASSRDSQSYEQYF
CDR3nt: TGTGCCAGCAGCCGGGACTCCCAATCCTACGAGCAGTACTTC
v_gene: TRBV6-5
abundance: NA
j_gene: TRBJ2-7
d_gene: NA